A selection of T cell receptor beta chains follows, all from one sample in a study of T cell changes during pregnancy in multiple sclerosis. Sequencing used immunoSEQ multiplex PCR; TCRdb keeps in-frame clones, though not all of them. This sample carries about 17,000 clones, around 90% of them seen once, and the ten largest clones take around an eighth. Source: CD8+ T cells from peripheral blood mononuclear cells, taken after pregnancy. These TCRs come from a female donor in good health, enrolled as a control in a pregnancy study. Both conserved end residues are part of each CDR3. Each record gives: CDR3 DNA, CDR3 protein, clone size, D gene, V gene, J gene. A D gene is named only where the DNA matches it firmly. Clone size is stated in some rows and not others, as once, few, many or a class when expanded.

cdr3_nt: TGTGCCAGCAGTTACTTCTTGACAGACTACGAGCAGTACTTC
cdr3_aa: CASSYFLTDYEQYF
clone_size: -
d_call: -
v_call: TRBV6-6
j_call: TRBJ2-7

cdr3_nt: TGTGCCACCCAGAGCCCTAGCGGGGATACCGGGGAGCTGTTTTTT
cdr3_aa: CATQSPSGDTGELFF
clone_size: -
d_call: TRBD2
v_call: TRBV10-3
j_call: TRBJ2-2

cdr3_nt: TGTGCCAGCAGCTTCCTAGGACGGGGAAGCTCCTACGAGCAGTACTTC
cdr3_aa: CASSFLGRGSSYEQYF
clone_size: -
d_call: -
v_call: TRBV7-9
j_call: TRBJ2-7

cdr3_nt: TGCGCCAGCAGCTTGGACCTGGGACAGGGTTGGGAAGCTTTCTTT
cdr3_aa: CASSLDLGQGWEAFF
clone_size: -
d_call: TRBD1
v_call: TRBV5-1
j_call: TRBJ1-1

cdr3_nt: TGTGCCAGCAGCTTAAAGGGGATCTACAATGAGCAGTTCTTC
cdr3_aa: CASSLKGIYNEQFF
clone_size: -
d_call: -
v_call: TRBV7-9
j_call: TRBJ2-1

cdr3_nt: TGTGCCAGCAGCGTAGGCGGGCTCACCTACGAGCAGTACTTC
cdr3_aa: CASSVGGLTYEQYF
clone_size: -
d_call: -
v_call: TRBV9
j_call: TRBJ2-7

cdr3_nt: TGTGCTAGCTCACCGGGTCCGTCTGGAAACACCATATATTTT
cdr3_aa: CASSPGPSGNTIYF
clone_size: -
d_call: -
v_call: TRBV7-7
j_call: TRBJ1-3

cdr3_nt: TGTGCCAGCAGCCCCCGACTAGCGGGGGGGTGGGGGCAGTATTTT
cdr3_aa: CASSPRLAGGWGQYF
clone_size: -
d_call: TRBD2
v_call: TRBV7-2
j_call: TRBJ2-3

cdr3_nt: TGTGCCAGCAGTTTACTTTTACAGGGCGAAACCTACGAGCAGTACTTC
cdr3_aa: CASSLLLQGETYEQYF
clone_size: medium-sized
d_call: -
v_call: TRBV28
j_call: TRBJ2-7

cdr3_nt: TGTGCCAGCAGCCCTAGCGGGTCTAGCACAGATACGCAGTATTTT
cdr3_aa: CASSPSGSSTDTQYF
clone_size: -
d_call: TRBD2
v_call: TRBV11-2
j_call: TRBJ2-3

cdr3_nt: TGTGCCAGTAGTAATCGGGACAGGGTTCAGCCCCAGCATTTT
cdr3_aa: CASSNRDRVQPQHF
clone_size: -
d_call: TRBD1
v_call: TRBV19
j_call: TRBJ1-5

cdr3_nt: TGTGCCAGCAGCTGGAGGCGGATCGAGCAGTTCTTC
cdr3_aa: CASSWRRIEQFF
clone_size: -
d_call: -
v_call: TRBV7-9
j_call: TRBJ2-1

cdr3_nt: TGCGCCGTAACCCGGGACTCTTACAATGAGCAGTTCTTC
cdr3_aa: CAVTRDSYNEQFF
clone_size: few
d_call: -
v_call: TRBV10-2
j_call: TRBJ2-1

cdr3_nt: TGTGCCAGCAGTTACGGGAGTAACTATGGCTACACCTTC
cdr3_aa: CASSYGSNYGYTF
clone_size: -
d_call: -
v_call: TRBV27
j_call: TRBJ1-2

cdr3_nt: TGTGCCAGCAGTTCATCGGGACTTATTTACAATCAGCCCCAGCATTTT
cdr3_aa: CASSSSGLIYNQPQHF
clone_size: -
d_call: -
v_call: TRBV28
j_call: TRBJ1-5

cdr3_nt: TGTGCCAGCAGTCAAATGACAGCGTCAGGCTACACCTTC
cdr3_aa: CASSQMTASGYTF
clone_size: -
d_call: -
v_call: TRBV6-5
j_call: TRBJ1-2

cdr3_nt: TGTGCCAGCAGTTTGGAGGGGGAGACCCAGTACTTC
cdr3_aa: CASSLEGETQYF
clone_size: -
d_call: -
v_call: TRBV28
j_call: TRBJ2-5

cdr3_nt: TGTGCCAGCAGTCCCGGGACTGAGAATCAGCCCCAGCATTTT
cdr3_aa: CASSPGTENQPQHF
clone_size: once
d_call: -
v_call: TRBV27
j_call: TRBJ1-5

cdr3_nt: TGTGCCAGCAGCCAATACTTCGGGGACAGGGGGCCGTACACTGAAGCTTTCTTT
cdr3_aa: CASSQYFGDRGPYTEAFF
clone_size: -
d_call: TRBD1
v_call: TRBV4-2
j_call: TRBJ1-1

cdr3_nt: TGTGCCAGCAGCCCTGGACAGGGGGCCCAGCCCCAGCATTTT
cdr3_aa: CASSPGQGAQPQHF
clone_size: -
d_call: TRBD1
v_call: TRBV7-6
j_call: TRBJ1-5

cdr3_nt: TGTGCCAGCAGCTTAACAGGGCTGGGGGCTGACTACGAGCAGTACTTC
cdr3_aa: CASSLTGLGADYEQYF
clone_size: -
d_call: -
v_call: TRBV13
j_call: TRBJ2-7

cdr3_nt: TGTGCTACCGGGACAGGGGATCCCGGGGAGCTGTTTTTT
cdr3_aa: CATGTGDPGELFF
clone_size: -
d_call: TRBD1
v_call: TRBV7-7
j_call: TRBJ2-2

cdr3_nt: TGTGCCAGCAGCTTTACCGGGAGCCACACAGATACGCAGTATTTT
cdr3_aa: CASSFTGSHTDTQYF
clone_size: -
d_call: -
v_call: TRBV7-3
j_call: TRBJ2-3

cdr3_nt: TGTGCCAGCGTGAGAAAGACTAGCGGGAGGTCCTACGAGCAGTACTTC
cdr3_aa: CASVRKTSGRSYEQYF
clone_size: -
d_call: TRBD2
v_call: TRBV2
j_call: TRBJ2-7

cdr3_nt: TGCGCCAGCAGCCAAGAAGGAGGGGCCAGCACAGATACGCAGTATTTT
cdr3_aa: CASSQEGGASTDTQYF
clone_size: -
d_call: -
v_call: TRBV4-1
j_call: TRBJ2-3

cdr3_nt: TGTGCCATCGCCCTAGCGGGAGGGAACTACGAGCAGTACTTC
cdr3_aa: CAIALAGGNYEQYF
clone_size: -
d_call: TRBD2
v_call: TRBV28
j_call: TRBJ2-7

cdr3_nt: TGCGCCAGCAGTGGCGGTATTTTGGTAGCGGGGGGGTACAATGAGCAGTTCTTC
cdr3_aa: CASSGGILVAGGYNEQFF
clone_size: -
d_call: TRBD2
v_call: TRBV10-2
j_call: TRBJ2-1

cdr3_nt: TGTGCCAGCAGTCCCGACGGGATAGAGCAGTACTTC
cdr3_aa: CASSPDGIEQYF
clone_size: once
d_call: -
v_call: TRBV27
j_call: TRBJ2-5

cdr3_nt: TGCGCCAGCACCGACAACCTTGACACAGGGGTTTTTACCTACGAGCAGTACTTC
cdr3_aa: CASTDNLDTGVFTYEQYF
clone_size: -
d_call: TRBD1
v_call: TRBV4-1
j_call: TRBJ2-7

cdr3_nt: TGTGCCAGTAGTTGGGGCGGCTACGAGCAGTACTTC
cdr3_aa: CASSWGGYEQYF
clone_size: once
d_call: -
v_call: TRBV19
j_call: TRBJ2-7

cdr3_nt: TGTGCCAGCAGTGTCCACGAACAGACCGGGGAGCTGTTTTTT
cdr3_aa: CASSVHEQTGELFF
clone_size: -
d_call: -
v_call: TRBV6-4
j_call: TRBJ2-2

cdr3_nt: TGTGCCAGCAGCACAAGACAGGAGTACGAGCAGTACTTC
cdr3_aa: CASSTRQEYEQYF
clone_size: -
d_call: -
v_call: TRBV5-4
j_call: TRBJ2-7

cdr3_nt: TGCGCCAGCAGCCCACTCGGGGGGACAAAAGAGACCCAGTACTTC
cdr3_aa: CASSPLGGTKETQYF
clone_size: -
d_call: -
v_call: TRBV4-1
j_call: TRBJ2-5

cdr3_nt: TGTGCCAGCAGCTTGCGCCGGGAGACCCTCTCCTACGAGCAGTACTTC
cdr3_aa: CASSLRRETLSYEQYF
clone_size: -
d_call: -
v_call: TRBV5-4
j_call: TRBJ2-7

cdr3_nt: TGTGCCTGGACCCCTTTGGGGACAGCAGCTAGCTATGGCTACACCTTC
cdr3_aa: CAWTPLGTAASYGYTF
clone_size: -
d_call: TRBD1
v_call: TRBV30
j_call: TRBJ1-2

cdr3_nt: TGTGCCAGCCTAATTACTTCAGGGGGCGCGGGGGAGCTGTTTTTT
cdr3_aa: CASLITSGGAGELFF
clone_size: -
d_call: TRBD1
v_call: TRBV19
j_call: TRBJ2-2

cdr3_nt: TGTGCCAGCAGCAAAGCCCGGTGGAGAGAGACCCAGTACTTC
cdr3_aa: CASSKARWRETQYF
clone_size: -
d_call: -
v_call: TRBV7-9
j_call: TRBJ2-5

cdr3_nt: TGTGCCAGCAGCCAAGTCGGGGTGGTCACTGAAGCTTTCTTT
cdr3_aa: CASSQVGVVTEAFF
clone_size: -
d_call: -
v_call: TRBV14
j_call: TRBJ1-1

cdr3_nt: TGTGCTAGCAGCTCCGGGACAGGGGCCCCCTATGAGCAGTTCTTC
cdr3_aa: CASSSGTGAPYEQFF
clone_size: -
d_call: TRBD1
v_call: TRBV7-7
j_call: TRBJ2-1

cdr3_nt: TGTGCCAGCCGATCGCCAGACATGAACACTGAAGCTTTCTTT
cdr3_aa: CASRSPDMNTEAFF
clone_size: -
d_call: -
v_call: TRBV7-9
j_call: TRBJ1-1

cdr3_nt: TGTGCCAGCAGCCAAGCCGAGACAGCGAACACTGAAGCTTTCTTT
cdr3_aa: CASSQAETANTEAFF
clone_size: -
d_call: -
v_call: TRBV4-2
j_call: TRBJ1-1

cdr3_nt: TGCGCCAGCAGCCAAGACCCCGGACAGAATGATAATCAGCCCCAGCATTTT
cdr3_aa: CASSQDPGQNDNQPQHF
clone_size: few
d_call: -
v_call: TRBV4-1
j_call: TRBJ1-5

cdr3_nt: TGTGCCAGCAGCTCCAAGCCGGACGAGCAGTACTTC
cdr3_aa: CASSSKPDEQYF
clone_size: -
d_call: -
v_call: TRBV7-8
j_call: TRBJ2-7

cdr3_nt: TGTGCCAGCAGCCACACTAGCGGGGTAGCAGATACGCAGTATTTT
cdr3_aa: CASSHTSGVADTQYF
clone_size: once
d_call: TRBD2
v_call: TRBV27
j_call: TRBJ2-3

cdr3_nt: TGTGCCAGCAGCTTACCCCTTACTAGCGCGAGCTCCTACAATGAGCAGTTCTTC
cdr3_aa: CASSLPLTSASSYNEQFF
clone_size: -
d_call: TRBD2
v_call: TRBV7-8
j_call: TRBJ2-1

cdr3_nt: TGTGCCAGTAGTATTAGTTGGGCTGGTAACACTGAAGCTTTCTTT
cdr3_aa: CASSISWAGNTEAFF
clone_size: few
d_call: -
v_call: TRBV19
j_call: TRBJ1-1

cdr3_nt: TGTGCCAGTTCGACAGGGGGTGCTTCACCCCTCCACTTT
cdr3_aa: CASSTGGASPLHF
clone_size: -
d_call: TRBD1
v_call: TRBV19
j_call: TRBJ1-6

cdr3_nt: TGTGCCAGCAGCGTATGGTCGGGAGAGGAAGAGACCCAGTACTTC
cdr3_aa: CASSVWSGEEETQYF
clone_size: once
d_call: -
v_call: TRBV7-6
j_call: TRBJ2-5

cdr3_nt: TGTGCCTGGAGTTCGACAGGGGTACTGAGCGAGCAGTACTTC
cdr3_aa: CAWSSTGVLSEQYF
clone_size: -
d_call: TRBD1
v_call: TRBV30
j_call: TRBJ2-7

cdr3_nt: TGTGCCAGCAGCCCCTGGACAGGGAATCAGCCCCAGCATTTT
cdr3_aa: CASSPWTGNQPQHF
clone_size: -
d_call: TRBD1
v_call: TRBV6-6
j_call: TRBJ1-5

cdr3_nt: TGTGCCAGCAGCCTCGCCGTACTAGCGGGAGAGACCCAGTACTTC
cdr3_aa: CASSLAVLAGETQYF
clone_size: -
d_call: TRBD2
v_call: TRBV7-8
j_call: TRBJ2-5

cdr3_nt: TGTGCCAGCAGTTTATCGGGGTGGGGGGACGGGACTAACTATGGCTACACCTTC
cdr3_aa: CASSLSGWGDGTNYGYTF
clone_size: -
d_call: -
v_call: TRBV27
j_call: TRBJ1-2